These 29 T cell receptor beta chains were sequenced from one sample in a study of response to subunit inactivated influenza vaccine. Using its own MiXCR run on the RT-PCR reads, TCRdb lists one record per CDR3 protein. The sample has 700,000 to 900,000 distinct CDR3 sequences, 21% seen once. Sample: PBMCs from blood, taken approximately 5 days after vaccination. The receptor source for this set is a man between 45 and 60 years old who received an inactivated influenza vaccine.

A few counts support this clonotype. V and J are TRBV19 and TRBJ1-6; a possible D gene is TRBD1 (6 bases). CDR1 LNHDA and CDR2 SQIVND come from the germline V gene (reference sequence). Deletions cut 3 bases from V and 6 bases from J, with 12 bases between. CDR3 size: 15 residues. DNA of the CDR3: TGTGCCAGTAGTATCCAGTCAGGGGCTAATTCACCCCTCCACTTT. Translated: CASSIQSGANSPLHF.

J is TRBJ2-2 and V is TRBV12-3 or TRBV12-4; 7 bases map to TRBD2. V gave up 6 bases and J gave up 2 bases; unmatched junction bases: 6. The CDR3 contains 15 residues. DNA for the CDR3: TGTGCCAGCAGCAGAAGCGGGGTAAACACCGGGGAGCTGTTTTTT. This sequence encodes CASSRSGVNTGELFF.

Details on this clonotype: One junction end disagrees with the germline gene, perhaps due to a read error. The chain links TRBV6-2 or TRBV6-3 to TRBJ2-1, with D possibly matching TRBD2 (7 bases). The germline V gene encodes CDR1 MNHEY and CDR2 SVGEGT. The CDR3 runs to 15 residues. The CDR3 spells CASNFGGQGKNVQFF. CDR3 nucleotides: TGTGCCAGCAACTTCGGGGGGCAGGGGAAGAATGTGCAGTTCTTC.

V gene TRBV3-1 combines with J gene TRBJ2-3, with 10 bases matching TRBD2. CDR1 is LGHDT and CDR2 is YNNKEL in the germline V gene (reference sequence). The CDR3 loop spans 16 amino acids. With 3 bases clipped from V and 6 bases from J, the junction kept 9 bases outside the gene matches. For the CDR3, the DNA is TGTGCCAGCAGCCATCAGGGGGGACTAGCGTCGGATACGCAGTATTTT. It specifies CASSHQGGLASDTQYF.

This clonotype was picked up a small number of times. This rearrangement joins TRBV20-1 to TRBJ1-5; no definite D call. The germline V gene has CDR1 DFQATT and CDR2 SNEGSKA (reference sequence). The ends were cut back, 4 bases at V and 0 bases at J, with 7 bases in the middle. The CDR3 is made up of 13 amino acids. CDR3 in DNA: TGCAGTGCTAAAGGGCTTAGCAATCAGCCCCAGCATTTT. This codes for CSAKGLSNQPQHF.

This clonotype was seen more than once but under ten times. V gene TRBV5-1 combines with J gene TRBJ1-2, with D perhaps matching TRBD1 (6 bases). V gave up 0 bases and J gave up 4 bases, with 13 bases separating them. CDR1 is SGHRS and CDR2 is YFSETQ in the germline V gene. CDR3 length equals 15 residues. DNA for the CDR3: TGCGCCAGCAGCTTGGACGGGGGGCAAACCTATGGCTACACCTTC. It translates to CASSLDGGQTYGYTF.

The DNA for the CDR3 is TGTGCCACCAGTCCCGGGACAGGGGGCACAGATACGCAGTATTTT. The encoded protein is CATSPGTGGTDTQYF. V gene TRBV24-1 combines with J gene TRBJ2-3; 10 bases fit TRBD1. The CDR3 contains 15 residues. The J segment lost 1 base and the V segment lost 6 bases, leaving 3 bases of the junction unmatched. The germline gives CDR1 KGHDR, CDR2 SFDVKD.

This clonotype occurred a few times. The rearrangement joins TRBV9 to TRBJ2-7, with D unclear. The V gene lost 0 bases and the J gene lost 5 bases, with 9 bases spanning the gap. This CDR3 contains 13 residues. Germline CDR1 SGDLS, CDR2 YYNGEE. CDR3 region: CASSVGSENEQYF. CDR3 nucleotides: TGTGCCAGCAGCGTAGGCTCGGAGAACGAGCAGTACTTC.

This clonotype was picked up one time. One junction end does not reproduce the germline sequence, and a read error may be involved. V is TRBV4-3 and J is TRBJ1-1; D not certain. The CDR3 has 15 residues. Germline CDR1 is LGHNA and CDR2 is YSLEER. The CDR3 DNA reads as TGCACCAGCAGCCCAACACGAGGACGGGGCACTGAAGCTTTCTTT. This sequence encodes CTSSPTRGRGTEAFF.

This clonotype showed up many times. J is TRBJ2-3 and V is TRBV27; no reliable D call. Germline V lookup: CDR1 MNHEY, CDR2 SMNVEV (reference sequence). This CDR3 has 16 amino acids. Trimming removed 3 bases from V and 0 bases from J, with 13 bases in between. CDR3: CASSFVGVTSTDTQYF. Written as DNA, the CDR3 is TGTGCCAGCAGTTTCGTTGGAGTTACTAGCACAGATACGCAGTATTTT.

This clonotype was observed a handful of times. The V and J genes are TRBV7-9 and TRBJ2-7; D remains unclear. This CDR3 is 13 amino acids long. CDR1 is SEHNR and CDR2 is FQNEAQ in the germline V gene (reference sequence). V was trimmed by 1 base and J by 5 bases, leaving 9 bases between them. The CDR3 DNA reads as TGTGCCAGCAGCTTAGTAGGGCGGCACGAGCAGTACTTC. Protein sequence: CASSLVGRHEQYF.

This clonotype has a handful of counts. The rearrangement uses TRBV2 and TRBJ2-1, with 9 bases that match TRBD2. Germline V gene data show CDR1 as SNHLY and CDR2 as FYNNEI. V lost 6 bases to trimming and J lost 6 bases; unmatched junction nucleotides: 9. This CDR3 contains 15 residues. CDR3 residues: CASRSGTSRINEQFF. The CDR3 nucleotides read TGTGCCAGCAGATCCGGGACTAGCCGAATCAATGAGCAGTTCTTC. Full variable domain (missing parts from reference TRBV2 and TRBJ2-1): EPEVTQTPSHQVTQMGQEVILRCVPISNHLYFYWYRQILGQKVEFLVSFYNNEISEKSEIFDDQFSVERPDGSNFTLKIRSTKLEDSAMYFCASRSGTSRINEQFFGPGTRLTVL.

The rearrangement uses TRBV18 and TRBJ2-2; 7 nucleotides agree with TRBD1. J was trimmed by 7 bases and V by 2 bases; bases with no gene match: 10. CDR1 and CDR2 (germline): KGHSH, LQKENI. The CDR3 contains 16 residues. The CDR3 coding sequence is TGTGCCAGCTCACCATATCCGACAGGGTCTGGCGGGGAGCTGTTTTTT. Protein sequence: CASSPYPTGSGGELFF.

There are a few counts of this clonotype. The chain uses TRBV6-1 and TRBJ1-4, with TRBD1 as a possible D gene (5 bases). V lost 5 bases and J lost 8, with 21 bases in between. Germline CDR1 and CDR2: MNHNS and SASEGT. There are 16 residues in the CDR3. CDR3 sequence: CASSPFTGGSKEKLFF. The CDR3 DNA reads TGTGCCAGCAGTCCCTTCACCGGGGGAAGTAAGGAAAAACTGTTTTTT.

This clonotype was picked up a small number of times. The V and J genes are TRBV7-6 and TRBJ2-5, with 12 bases that match TRBD2. The CDR3 extends over 15 amino acids. Germline CDR1 is SGHVS and CDR2 is FNYEAQ. V lost 5 bases, J lost 5 bases, and 6 bases stayed unmatched. The CDR3 DNA is TGTGCCAGCAGCCGTCCTAGCGGGGGGGTGGAGACCCAGTACTTC. Translated: CASSRPSGGVETQYF.

This clonotype was observed once. This chain joins TRBV10-3 and TRBJ2-1, with D perhaps matching TRBD1 (8 bases). The V end was cut by 11 bases, the J end by 10 bases, with 15 bases between. The CDR3 runs to 11 residues. Germline V gene sequence: CDR1 ENHRY, CDR2 SYGVKD. The CDR3 DNA reads as TGTGCCGCCTCACAGGGGGGGGAGCAGTTCTTC. This encodes CAASQGGEQFF.

This clonotype was picked up a small number of times. The J gene is TRBJ2-1, the V gene TRBV15, with TRBD2 identical over 10 bases. Trimming at V came to 0 bases and at J to 1 base, leaving 3 bases not matched to a gene. Per germline, CDR1 LNHNV and CDR2 YYDKDF (reference sequence). This CDR3 is built from 17 residues. The DNA of the CDR3 is TGTGCCACCAGCAGAGACCTGGGACTAGCGTCCTACAATGAGCAGTTCTTC. Its translation is CATSRDLGLASYNEQFF.

CDR3 residues: CSVRRGSYGYTF. The CDR3 DNA reads as TGCAGCGTTAGGCGGGGGAGCTATGGCTACACCTTC. The chain couples TRBV29-1 to TRBJ1-2; the D gene is possibly TRBD1 (5 bases). V shed 5 bases and J shed 4 bases, with 11 bases lying between them. Germline V gene sequence: CDR1 SQVTM, CDR2 ANQGSEA. The CDR3 is 12 residues long.

The CDR3 loop reads CASSLEYGMGYNEQFF. Here the CDR3 DNA reads TGTGCCAGCAGCTTAGAGTACGGGATGGGCTACAATGAGCAGTTCTTC. The chain uses TRBV7-2 and TRBJ2-1; D is possibly TRBD2 (5 bases). V shed 1 base and J shed 3 bases, with 13 bases lying between them. This CDR3 is 16 amino acids long. Germline V gene lookup returns CDR1 SGHTA and CDR2 FQGNSA.

There are a few counts of this clonotype. V is TRBV7-2 and J is TRBJ2-2, with a possible D match to TRBD2 (7 bases). The germline V gene encodes CDR1 SGHTA and CDR2 FQGNSA. The CDR3 covers 17 residues. Trimming pared 5 bases from V and 4 bases from J, leaving 20 bases between. The CDR3 nucleotides are TGTGCCAGCAGCCGAAGTATGCGCGGGGGCCGCACCGGGGAGCTGTTTTTT. Its translation: CASSRSMRGGRTGELFF.

This chain joins TRBV4-3 and TRBJ2-2; D gene uncertain. Looked up from germline, CDR1 is LGHNA and CDR2 is YSLEER. V shed 0 bases and J shed 7 bases, with 9 bases lying between them. CDR3 length: 14 residues. The chain's CDR3 is CASSQDKAFGELFF. CDR3 bases: TGCGCCAGCAGCCAAGATAAAGCGTTCGGGGAGCTGTTTTTT.

V is TRBV5-1 and J is TRBJ2-1; 7 bases are shared with TRBD2. The CDR3 consists of 15 residues. The germline CDR1 and CDR2 sequences are SGHRS and YFSETQ. V shed 3 bases, J shed 3 bases, and the junction held 6 bases outside the gene matches. The CDR3 here is CASSSRGGGYNEQFF. The CDR3 DNA follows: TGCGCCAGCAGCTCCCGCGGGGGAGGCTACAATGAGCAGTTCTTC.

This clonotype was found once. CDR3 amino acids: CSARARGYTEAFF. For the CDR3, the DNA is TGCAGTGCTAGAGCGAGGGGCTATACTGAAGCTTTCTTT. The rearrangement joins TRBV20-1 to TRBJ1-1, with D maybe TRBD1 (5 bases). Germline V gene lookup returns CDR1 DFQATT and CDR2 SNEGSKA (reference sequence). The CDR3 is made up of 13 amino acids. Trimming pared 1 base from V and 5 bases from J, leaving 11 bases between.

This clonotype was counted ten times or more. Germline and junction disagree at one end, which may indicate a read error. The J gene is TRBJ2-7, the V gene TRBV6-2 or TRBV6-3; D is unclear. The CDR3 has 11 amino acids. Germline V gene data show CDR1 as MNHEY and CDR2 as SVGEGT. The CDR3 DNA is TGTGCCAGCAGTTACTCCCACGAGCAGTACTTC. This gives the protein CASSYSHEQYF.

This clonotype was found a few times. The chain joins TRBV4-3 to TRBJ1-2, with TRBD1 as a possible D gene (5 bases). Trimming shortened V by 0 bases and J by 4 bases, and 9 bases separated the two germline ends. The CDR3 covers 14 residues. Germline V lookup: CDR1 LGHNA, CDR2 YSLEER. CDR3 DNA sequence: TGCGCCAGCAGCCAAGATCTGAGGGGCTATGGCTACACCTTC. Its protein product is CASSQDLRGYGYTF.

The chain joins TRBV5-1 to TRBJ2-1; 8 nucleotides align to TRBD2. CDR3 size: 17 residues. J lost 4 bases, V lost 4 bases, and 13 bases had no gene match. Germline assignment: CDR1 SGHRS and CDR2 YFSETQ. The DNA for the CDR3 is TGCGCCAGCAGCACGAGGGCCGGGACTAGAGAATACAATGAGCAGTTCTTC. It is translated as CASSTRAGTREYNEQFF.

The V and J genes are TRBV5-1 and TRBJ1-1; a possible D gene is TRBD1 (5 bases). Germline-derived CDR1 and CDR2 are SGHRS and YFSETQ. The CDR3 sequence is 15 residues long. V lost 4 bases and J lost 0, with 13 bases in between. For the CDR3, the DNA is TGCGCCAGCAGCACAGGACGGTACATGAACACTGAAGCTTTCTTT. Its translation is CASSTGRYMNTEAFF.

The V gene is TRBV7-6, the J gene TRBJ2-7, with TRBD1 as a possible D gene (6 bases). The CDR3 is 13 residues long. Trimming took 1 base from V and 6 from J, leaving 10 bases between them. The germline V gene encodes CDR1 SGHVS and CDR2 FNYEAQ. The CDR3 sequence: CASSLEQGSEQYF. CDR3 nucleotides: TGTGCCAGCAGCTTAGAACAGGGTAGCGAGCAGTACTTC.

V gene TRBV20-1 combines with J gene TRBJ2-3, with 7 positions matching TRBD2. This CDR3 is 13 amino acids long. Trimming cost V 5 bases and J 1 base; bases outside gene matches: 3. Germline values: CDR1 DFQATT, CDR2 SNEGSKA (reference sequence). The CDR3 bases are TGCAGTGCTGCGGGGGTCCGCACAGATACGCAGTATTTT. This encodes CSAAGVRTDTQYF.